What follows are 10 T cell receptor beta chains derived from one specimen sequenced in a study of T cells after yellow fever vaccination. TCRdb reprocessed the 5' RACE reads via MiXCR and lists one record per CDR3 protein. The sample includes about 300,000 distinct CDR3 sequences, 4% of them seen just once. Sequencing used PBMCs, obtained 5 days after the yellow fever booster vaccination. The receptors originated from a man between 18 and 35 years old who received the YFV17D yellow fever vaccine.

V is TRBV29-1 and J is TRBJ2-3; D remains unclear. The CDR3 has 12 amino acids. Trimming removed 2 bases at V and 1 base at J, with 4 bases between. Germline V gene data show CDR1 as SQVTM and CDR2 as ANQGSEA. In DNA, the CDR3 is TGCAGCGTTGAAACCGGCACAGATACGCAGTATTTT. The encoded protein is CSVETGTDTQYF.

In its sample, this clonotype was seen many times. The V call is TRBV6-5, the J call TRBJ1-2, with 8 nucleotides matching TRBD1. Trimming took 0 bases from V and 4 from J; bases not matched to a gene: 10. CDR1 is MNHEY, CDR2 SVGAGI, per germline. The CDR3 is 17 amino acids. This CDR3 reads CASSYSGQAAGFYGYTF. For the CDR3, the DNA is TGTGCCAGCAGTTACTCGGGACAGGCGGCGGGATTCTATGGCTACACCTTC.

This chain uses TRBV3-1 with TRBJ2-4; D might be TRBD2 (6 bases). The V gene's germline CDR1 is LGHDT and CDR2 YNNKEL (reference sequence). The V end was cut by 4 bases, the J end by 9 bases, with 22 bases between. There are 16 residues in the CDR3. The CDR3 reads CASSRAFTGGAGIQYF. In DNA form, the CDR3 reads TGTGCCAGCAGCCGCGCCTTCACTGGCGGGGCAGGCATTCAGTACTTC.

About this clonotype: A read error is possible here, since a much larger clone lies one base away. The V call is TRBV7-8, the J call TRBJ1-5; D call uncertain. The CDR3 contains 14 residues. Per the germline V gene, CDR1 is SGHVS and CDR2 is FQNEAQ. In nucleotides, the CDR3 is TGTGCCAGCAGCTTCTCCGGCAGCAATCTGCCCCAGCATTTT. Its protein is CASSFSGSNLPQHF.

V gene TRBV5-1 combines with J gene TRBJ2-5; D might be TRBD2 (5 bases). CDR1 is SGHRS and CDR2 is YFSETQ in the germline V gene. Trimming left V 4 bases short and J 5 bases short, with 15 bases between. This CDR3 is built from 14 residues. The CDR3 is CASSLDWIGETQYF. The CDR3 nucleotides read TGCGCCAGCAGCCTGGACTGGATCGGGGAGACCCAGTACTTC.

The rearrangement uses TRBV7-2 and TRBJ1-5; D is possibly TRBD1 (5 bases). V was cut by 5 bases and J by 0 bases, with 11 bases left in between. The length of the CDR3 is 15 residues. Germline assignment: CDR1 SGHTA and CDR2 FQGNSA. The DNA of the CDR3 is TGTGCCAGCAGCGGGGACGGGGGTAGCAATCAGCCCCAGCATTTT. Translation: CASSGDGGSNQPQHF. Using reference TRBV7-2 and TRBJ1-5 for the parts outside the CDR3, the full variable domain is GAGVSQSPSNKVTEKGKDVELRCDPISGHTALYWYRQSLGQGLEFLIYFQGNSAPDKSGLPSDRFSAERTGGSVSTLTIQRTQQEDSAVYLCASSGDGGSNQPQHFGDGTRLSIL.

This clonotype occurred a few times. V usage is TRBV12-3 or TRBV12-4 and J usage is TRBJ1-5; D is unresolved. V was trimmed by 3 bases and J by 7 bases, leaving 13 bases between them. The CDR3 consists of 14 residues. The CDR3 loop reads CASSFYGGSQPQHF. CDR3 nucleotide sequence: TGTGCCAGCAGTTTTTACGGCGGCTCCCAGCCCCAGCATTTT.

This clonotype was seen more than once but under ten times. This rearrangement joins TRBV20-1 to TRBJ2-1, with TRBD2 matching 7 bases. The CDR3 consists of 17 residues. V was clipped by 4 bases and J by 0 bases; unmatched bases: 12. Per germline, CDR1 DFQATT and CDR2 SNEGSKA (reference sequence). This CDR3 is CSAIPPRQRGSYNEQFF. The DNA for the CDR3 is TGCAGTGCTATACCCCCCCGACAGCGGGGCTCCTACAATGAGCAGTTCTTC.

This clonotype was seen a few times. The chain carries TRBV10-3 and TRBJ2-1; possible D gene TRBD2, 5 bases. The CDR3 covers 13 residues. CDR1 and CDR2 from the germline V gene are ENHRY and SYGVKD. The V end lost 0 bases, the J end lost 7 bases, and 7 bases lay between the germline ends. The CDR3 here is CAISESSVNEQFF. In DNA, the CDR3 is TGTGCCATCAGTGAGTCTAGCGTAAATGAGCAGTTCTTC.

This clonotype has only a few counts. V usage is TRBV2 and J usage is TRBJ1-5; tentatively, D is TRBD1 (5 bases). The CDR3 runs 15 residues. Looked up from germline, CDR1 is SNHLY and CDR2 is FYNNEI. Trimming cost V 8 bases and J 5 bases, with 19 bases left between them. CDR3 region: CASALRRGGDQPQHF. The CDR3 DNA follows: TGTGCCAGCGCACTCCGCCGGGGAGGGGATCAGCCCCAGCATTTT.